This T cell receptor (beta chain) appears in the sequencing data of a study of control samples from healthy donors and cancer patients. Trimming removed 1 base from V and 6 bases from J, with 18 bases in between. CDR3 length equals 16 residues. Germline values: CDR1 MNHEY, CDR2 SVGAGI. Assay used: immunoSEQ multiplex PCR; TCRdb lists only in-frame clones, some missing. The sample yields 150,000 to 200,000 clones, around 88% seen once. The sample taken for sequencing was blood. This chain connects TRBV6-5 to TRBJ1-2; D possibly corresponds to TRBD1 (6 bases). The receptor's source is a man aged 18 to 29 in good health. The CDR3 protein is CASSYFSQGGVNGYTF. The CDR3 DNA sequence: TGTGCCAGCAGTTACTTTTCACAGGGAGGAGTGAATGGCTACACCTTC.